These 21 T cell receptor beta chains were sequenced from one sample in a study of post-analysis software for immune sequencing data. Overall study results and limits: Five or six TRBV segments, TRBV5-6, TRBV5-1 and TRBV20-1 among them, were found more frequent in patients than controls.

The antigens for these receptors are not known. Libraries were made from TCR beta cDNA, and they carried unique molecular identifiers. TCRdb reanalysed the PCR reads using MiXCR and keeps one entry per CDR3 protein. The table records 400,000 to 500,000 distinct CDR3 sequences, approximately 37% of them present only once. Sequencing input: blood. All receptors come from a girl aged 2 to 9 with multiple sclerosis.

This clonotype was seen a handful of times. CDR3 nucleotides: TGCGCCAGCAGCTTGTTTTCGTCAACAGCATTCTCTGGGGCCAACGTCCTGACTTTC. It translates to CASSLFSSTAFSGANVLTF. V and J are TRBV5-1 and TRBJ2-6, with no clear D. The CDR3 loop spans 19 amino acids. In germline, CDR1 is SGHRS, CDR2 YFSETQ. Trimming removed 1 base at V and 0 bases at J, with 17 bases between.

The chain joins TRBV12-3 or TRBV12-4 to TRBJ2-7; D remains ambiguous. The J call is in doubt because the DNA end fits TRBJ2-5 better. There are 15 residues in the CDR3. The CDR3 spells CASSLGLPPGETQYF. CDR3 DNA sequence: TGTGCCAGCAGTTTGGGTTTGCCTCCCGGGGAGACCCAGTACTTC.

The V call is TRBV6-1, the J call TRBJ2-1, with a weak D call TRBD2 (6 bases). The V end lost 1 base, the J end lost 3 bases, and 10 bases lay between the germline ends. The V gene's germline CDR1 is MNHNS and CDR2 SASEGT. CDR3 length equals 15 residues. CDR3 in amino acids: CASSEEAGLYNEQFF. The CDR3 nucleotides read TGTGCCAGCAGTGAAGAGGCGGGACTCTACAATGAGCAGTTCTTC.

The chain couples TRBV29-1 to TRBJ1-4, with D unclear. Trimming cost V 7 bases and J 2 bases, with 14 bases left between them. From germline, CDR1 is SQVTM and CDR2 ANQGSEA. The CDR3 sequence is 14 residues long. This chain's CDR3 is CSANYFATNEKLFF. The CDR3 DNA follows: TGCAGCGCCAACTATTTCGCGACTAATGAAAAACTGTTTTTT.

This clonotype was detected a few times. The chain carries TRBV28 and TRBJ2-1; maybe TRBD1 (6 bases). Germline V gene lookup returns CDR1 MDHEN and CDR2 SYDVKM. The V end lost 5 bases, the J end lost 0 bases, and 17 bases lay between the germline ends. This CDR3 contains 17 residues. DNA for the CDR3: TGTGCCAGCAGTACGACGTTCCAGGGGAGCTCCTACAATGAGCAGTTCTTC. Translated, it gives CASSTTFQGSSYNEQFF.

This clonotype has more than one count but fewer than ten. The J gene is TRBJ2-1, the V gene TRBV27; D uncertain. This CDR3 region has 13 residues. V lost 3 bases, J lost 5 bases, and 8 bases lay in between. Germline lookup yields CDR1 MNHEY and CDR2 SMNVEV (reference sequence). For the CDR3, the DNA is TGTGCCAGCAGTTTCCTATATCACAATGAGCAGTTCTTC. Translating gives CASSFLYHNEQFF.

J is TRBJ2-7 and V is TRBV10-3; D uncertain. The CDR3 length is 13 residues. V gave up 2 bases and J gave up 2 bases, with 7 bases separating them. The germline CDR1 and CDR2 sequences are ENHRY and SYGVKD. The CDR3 protein is CAISETETYEQYF. The CDR3 DNA follows: TGTGCCATCAGTGAGACAGAAACCTACGAGCAGTACTTC.

The chain joins TRBV20-1 to TRBJ2-1, with 10 bases identical to TRBD2. CDR1 is DFQATT, CDR2 SNEGSKA, per germline (reference sequence). After removal of 6 bases from V and 0 bases from J, the junction contained 5 bases not matched to a gene. The CDR3 runs 15 residues. The CDR3 protein is CSAKASGSSYNEQFF. In nucleotides, the CDR3 is TGCAGTGCAAAGGCTAGCGGGAGCTCCTACAATGAGCAGTTCTTC.

A note on this clonotype: The junction does not match germline at one end; this may be a read error. This rearrangement joins TRBV20-1 to TRBJ2-1, with D unclear. This CDR3 region has 15 residues. Germline CDR1 reads DFQATT; CDR2 reads SNEGSKA (reference sequence). The CDR3 here is CSARDHGQSYDEQFF. For the CDR3, the DNA is TGCAGTGCTAGAGATCATGGCCAATCCTACGATGAGCAGTTCTTC.

The chain employs TRBV5-1 and TRBJ2-1, with D hard to call. This CDR3 spans 14 amino acids. Per the germline V gene, CDR1 is SGHRS and CDR2 is YFSETQ. The V gene lost 4 bases and the J gene lost 6 bases, with 14 bases spanning the gap. The chain's CDR3 is CASSPPPRTNEQFF. The CDR3 nucleotides are TGCGCCAGCAGCCCCCCTCCTCGGACCAATGAGCAGTTCTTC.

The rearrangement uses TRBV6-5 and TRBJ2-4; D not certain. The germline CDR1 and CDR2 sequences are MNHEY and SVGAGI. V lost 3 bases and J 0 bases, leaving 12 bases between the germline ends. The CDR3 loop spans 16 amino acids. This chain's CDR3 is CASSYEQTLAKNIQYF. CDR3 DNA sequence: TGTGCCAGCAGTTATGAACAGACGCTAGCCAAAAACATTCAGTACTTC.

V usage is TRBV7-2 and J usage is TRBJ2-5, with D uncertain. The ends were cut back, 2 bases at V and 2 bases at J, with 12 bases in the middle. The germline gives CDR1 SGHTA, CDR2 FQGNSA. The CDR3 has 15 amino acids. Here the CDR3 reads CASSLYQQIQETQYF. The CDR3 nucleotides read TGTGCCAGCAGCTTATACCAACAGATACAAGAGACCCAGTACTTC.

The chain combines TRBV20-1 with TRBJ1-2; D not resolved. The CDR3 spans 13 residues. In germline, CDR1 is DFQATT, CDR2 SNEGSKA (reference sequence). The CDR3 loop reads CRTSLGRPYGYTF. CDR3 DNA sequence: TGCAGGACCTCCCTAGGGAGGCCCTATGGCTACACCTTC.

This clonotype has a handful of counts. This rearrangement joins TRBV20-1 to TRBJ1-1; 9 positions match TRBD1. This CDR3 has 15 amino acids. With 6 bases clipped from V and 0 bases from J, the junction kept 8 bases outside the gene matches. The germline V gene has CDR1 DFQATT and CDR2 SNEGSKA (reference sequence). Here the CDR3 DNA reads TGCAGTGCAAGACCGGGACAGGGAATGAACACTGAAGCTTTCTTT. Its protein product is CSARPGQGMNTEAFF.

This clonotype was seen a handful of times. The chain recombines TRBV7-2 with TRBJ1-2; D not certain. V lost 4 bases and J lost 2, with 11 bases in between. CDR1 and CDR2 (germline): SGHTA, FQGNSA. This CDR3 has 14 residues. The CDR3 bases are TGTGCCAGCAGCTCCCAGACCGGGAACTATGGCTACACCTTC. Its protein product is CASSSQTGNYGYTF.

The sample holds many counts of this clonotype. The J gene is TRBJ2-3, the V gene TRBV12-3 or TRBV12-4; D gene ambiguous. There are 11 residues in the CDR3. V was clipped by 5 bases and J by 6 bases, with 6 bases between them. The CDR3 DNA sequence: TGTGCCAGCAGTCTCTTGGATACGCAGTATTTT. Residues: CASSLLDTQYF.

The chain's CDR3 is CSAGGSTLYYNEQFF. CDR3 in DNA: TGCAGTGCCGGGGGCTCTACACTCTACTACAATGAGCAGTTCTTC. The chain carries TRBV20-1 and TRBJ2-1; D is perhaps TRBD1 or TRBD2 (6 bases each). CDR1 DFQATT and CDR2 SNEGSKA come from the germline V gene (reference sequence). The length of the CDR3 is 15 residues. V lost 6 bases to trimming and J lost 3 bases, with 18 bases between them.

The chain employs TRBV7-2 and TRBJ2-7, with D possibly matching TRBD2 (5 bases). Matching the DNA end better, TRBJ2-5 makes the J call doubtful. The CDR3 has 14 residues. CDR1 is SGHTA and CDR2 is FQGNSA in the germline V gene. Here the CDR3 DNA reads TGTGCCAGCAGCTTAGCGCTGGGGAGCGAGACCCAGTACTTC. It specifies CASSLALGSETQYF.

This clonotype was seen a few times. This sequence joins TRBV7-2 and TRBJ1-5; TRBD1 matches 8 bases. With V trimmed by 3 bases and J by 6 bases, 10 bases remained unmatched. The V gene's germline CDR1 is SGHTA and CDR2 FQGNSA. The CDR3 consists of 16 residues. The CDR3 here is CASSFSPTGVSQPQHF. CDR3 sequence (DNA): TGTGCCAGCAGCTTTTCCCCGACAGGGGTTAGTCAGCCCCAGCATTTT.

V usage is TRBV4-3 and J usage is TRBJ1-2, with D unclear. Trimming shortened V by 4 bases and J by 6 bases, and 15 bases separated the two germline ends. CDR1 and CDR2 from the germline V gene are LGHNA and YSLEER. There are 14 residues in the CDR3. As DNA, the CDR3 is TGCGCCAGCAGCCGGACCGCCATAGGTGATGGCTACACCTTC. Translated, it gives CASSRTAIGDGYTF.

The gene calls are TRBV20-1 and TRBJ2-5; D tentatively reads TRBD1 or TRBD2 (6 bases each). Trimming cost V 3 bases and J 5 bases, with 10 bases left between them. CDR3 size: 12 residues. Germline V lookup: CDR1 DFQATT, CDR2 SNEGSKA (reference sequence). CDR3 region: CSASLGGETQYF. The DNA for the CDR3 is TGCAGTGCTAGTTTAGGGGGGGAGACCCAGTACTTC.